Only a few counts were recorded for the clone carrying this TCR beta chain. The sample is drawn from a study of blood T cells in healthy people across ages. Using a J-beta primer mix together with a sample-barcoded 5' primer, a second PCR was run for roughly 6 to 12 cycles. TCRdb ran MiXCR on the 5' RACE reads and lists one entry per CDR3 protein. This sample has some 1.7 million distinct CDR3 sequences; roughly 30% occur once, and the top ten carry roughly 8%. Germline values: CDR1 DFQATT, CDR2 SNEGSKA (reference sequence). CDR3 length equals 13 residues. The ends lost 6 bases at V and 3 bases at J; junction bases unmatched: 7.

The source material was blood. This TCR was recovered from a woman between 25 and 40 years old in good health. The chain joins TRBV20-1 to TRBJ2-7; 8 positions agree with TRBD1. In DNA, the CDR3 is TGCAGTGCAAGGACAGGGAAACGCTACGAGCAGTACTTC. It encodes CSARTGKRYEQYF.